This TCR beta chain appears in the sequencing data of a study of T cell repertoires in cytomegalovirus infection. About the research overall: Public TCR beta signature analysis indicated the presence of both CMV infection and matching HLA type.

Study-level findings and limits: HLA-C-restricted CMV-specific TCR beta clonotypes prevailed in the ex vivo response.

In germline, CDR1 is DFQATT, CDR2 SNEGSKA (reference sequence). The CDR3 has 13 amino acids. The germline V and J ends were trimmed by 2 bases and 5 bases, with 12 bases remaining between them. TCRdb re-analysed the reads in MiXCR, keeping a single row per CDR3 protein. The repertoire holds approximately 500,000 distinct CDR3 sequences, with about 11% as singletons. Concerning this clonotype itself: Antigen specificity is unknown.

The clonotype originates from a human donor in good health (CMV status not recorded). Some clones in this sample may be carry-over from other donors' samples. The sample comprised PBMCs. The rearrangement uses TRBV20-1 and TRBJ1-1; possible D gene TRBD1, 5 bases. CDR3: CSARPSGFTEAFF. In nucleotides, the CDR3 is TGCAGTGCTAGACCGTCAGGGTTTACTGAAGCTTTCTTT.